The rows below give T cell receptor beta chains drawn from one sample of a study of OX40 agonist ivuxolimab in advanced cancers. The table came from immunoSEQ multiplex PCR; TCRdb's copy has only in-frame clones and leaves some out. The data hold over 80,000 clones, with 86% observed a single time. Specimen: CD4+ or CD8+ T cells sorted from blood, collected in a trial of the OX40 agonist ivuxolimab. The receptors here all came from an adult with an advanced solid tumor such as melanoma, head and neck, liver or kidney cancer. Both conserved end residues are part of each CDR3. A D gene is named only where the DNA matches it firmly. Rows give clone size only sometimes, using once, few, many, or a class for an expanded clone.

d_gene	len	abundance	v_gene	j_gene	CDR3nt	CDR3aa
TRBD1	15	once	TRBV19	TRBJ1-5	TGTGCCAGTAGCCGGGACAGGAAAACTCCTCAGCCCCAGCATTTT	CASSRDRKTPQPQHF
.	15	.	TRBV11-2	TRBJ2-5	TGTGCCAGCAGCTCTCGACCCTCTCGGCAAGAGACCCAGTACTTC	CASSSRPSRQETQYF
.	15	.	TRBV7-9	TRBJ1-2	TGTGCCAGCAGCTTGGCAGGGGCGGCTAACTATGGCTACACCTTC	CASSLAGAANYGYTF
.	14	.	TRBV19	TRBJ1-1	TGTGCCAGTAGGAAAGGGACCCTCAACACTGAAGCTTTCTTT	CASRKGTLNTEAFF
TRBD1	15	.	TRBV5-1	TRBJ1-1	TGCGCCAGCAGCTCACCGGGACAGGGGAGGGTTGAAGCTTTCTTT	CASSSPGQGRVEAFF
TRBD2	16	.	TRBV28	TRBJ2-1	TGTGCCAGCAGTTTATCCGGGACTAGCGGGAGTAATGAGCAGTTCTTC	CASSLSGTSGSNEQFF
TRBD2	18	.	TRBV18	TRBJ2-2	TGTGCCAGCTCCAAGGAGGGCCCTAGCGGGAGACGCACCGGGGAGCTGTTTTTT	CASSKEGPSGRRTGELFF
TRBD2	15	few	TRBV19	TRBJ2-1	TGTGCCAGTAGTATAAAAGCGGGGGTTTACAATGAGCAGTTCTTC	CASSIKAGVYNEQFF
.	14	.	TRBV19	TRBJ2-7	TGTGCCAGTAGTATCGGGGGACAGTCCTACGAGCAGTACTTC	CASSIGGQSYEQYF
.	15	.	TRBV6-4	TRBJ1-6	TGTGCCAGCAGAGCCGAAAGCTCCTATAATTCACCCCTCCACTTT	CASRAESSYNSPLHF
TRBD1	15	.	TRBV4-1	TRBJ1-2	TGCGCCAGCAGCCAAGGGACAGGGGCTTACTATGGCTACACCTTC	CASSQGTGAYYGYTF
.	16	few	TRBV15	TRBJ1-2	TGTGCCACCAGCAGAGATCGCCTACACGGCGGAGGAGGCTACACCTTC	CATSRDRLHGGGGYTF
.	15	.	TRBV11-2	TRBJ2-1	TGTGCCAGCAGCTTAGAAAGGGGCCCCTACAATGAGCAGTTCTTC	CASSLERGPYNEQFF
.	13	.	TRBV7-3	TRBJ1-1	TGTGCCAGCAGCTCCAGGGGAGACACTGAAGCTTTCTTT	CASSSRGDTEAFF
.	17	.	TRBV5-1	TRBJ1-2	TGCGCCAGCAGCTTGGAGCAGGTCAGCGCCTCGATCTATGGCTACACCTTC	CASSLEQVSASIYGYTF
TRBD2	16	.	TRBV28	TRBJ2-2	TGTGCCAGCACCCCGAGGACTAGCGGGCTAACCGGGGAGCTGTTTTTT	CASTPRTSGLTGELFF
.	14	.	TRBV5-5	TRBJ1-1	TGTGCCAGCAGCTTGGTTGAGGTGGGCACTGAAGCTTTCTTT	CASSLVEVGTEAFF
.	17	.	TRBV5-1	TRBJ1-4	TGCGCCAGCAGCTTAAGTAGGATTGGACAGATAAATGAAAAACTGTTTTTT	CASSLSRIGQINEKLFF
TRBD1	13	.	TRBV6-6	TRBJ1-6	TGTGCCAGTAGACAGGGGAATAATTCACCCCTCCACTTT	CASRQGNNSPLHF
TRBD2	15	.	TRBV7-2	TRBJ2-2	TGTGCCAGCAGCGGAAGCGGGAGACGGGCCGGGGAGCTGTTTTTT	CASSGSGRRAGELFF
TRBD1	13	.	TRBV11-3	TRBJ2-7	TGTGCCAGCAGCCGTGGACAGGGGGTAAAGCAGTACTTC	CASSRGQGVKQYF
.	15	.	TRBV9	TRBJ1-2	TGTGCCAGCAGCGTAGTTCCGGGGGCGGTGGGAGGCTACACCTTC	CASSVVPGAVGGYTF